These T cell receptor beta chains were read from a single sample in a study of blood T cell repertoires in COVID-19. TCRdb keeps only in-frame clones here, not all; method: immunoSEQ multiplex PCR. Among 210,000 or so clones listed, around 81% were seen once. Source material: PBMCs or T cells enriched from blood (not recorded which). The receptors come from a woman aged 45 to 65 with acute COVID-19. Each CDR3 is given with its conserved first and last residue. Clone size is stated in some rows and not others, as once, few, many or a class when expanded.

V gene	clone size	J gene	CDR3 protein
TRBV11-2	.	TRBJ2-7	CASSFLLELPTGEQYF
TRBV11-2	.	TRBJ2-7	CASSPTGGYEQYF
TRBV18	.	TRBJ1-5	CASSTGQGARQPQHF
TRBV7-2	.	TRBJ1-3	CASSVTGSIGNTIYF
TRBV5-1	.	TRBJ2-7	CASSLRRTSGRMVGEQYF
TRBV7-2	.	TRBJ2-3	CASRTTPSTDTQYF
TRBV3-1/TRBV3-2	.	TRBJ2-3	CASSQERVGGTYTTSTDTQYF
TRBV28	few	TRBJ2-7	CASSTGRREQYF
TRBV5-4	.	TRBJ1-2	CASSGLGTGYVYGYTF
TRBV5-1	.	TRBJ1-4	CASRRGQGGEKLFF
TRBV19	.	TRBJ1-5	CASSAGTVGVQPQHF
TRBV29-1	.	TRBJ1-1	CSVERGYAQAFF
TRBV6-6	.	TRBJ2-5	CASSSGTGVGETQYF
TRBV6-6	.	TRBJ1-5	CASSYSMAAGGQPQHF
TRBV6-2/TRBV6-3	.	TRBJ2-3	CASSKLASGSTDTQYF
TRBV9	few	TRBJ2-2	CASSVGGTVNTGELFF
TRBV3-1/TRBV3-2	once	TRBJ2-3	CASSQTSGGYPDTQYF
TRBV5-1	many	TRBJ1-1	CASSLTGNTEAFF
TRBV5-4	.	TRBJ2-7	CASIGGQGGSYEQYF
TRBV6-4	once	TRBJ2-1	CASSDSAGSYNEQFF
TRBV6-5	.	TRBJ1-2	CATGQGLTYGYTF
TRBV19	.	TRBJ2-1	CASSTTGGSYNEQFF
TRBV28	.	TRBJ1-2	CASSFPGVNYGYTF
TRBV7-8	.	TRBJ2-5	CASSPTSGQGQETQYF
TRBV6-5	.	TRBJ1-5	CASSSGQGNQPQHF
TRBV4-3	.	TRBJ2-5	CASSQGGMVEGDETQYF
TRBV6-5	.	TRBJ1-5	CASNKRAGGQPQHF
TRBV7-2	once	TRBJ1-1	CASSTGTGRTEAFF
TRBV11-2	.	TRBJ2-4	CASSRERLAKNIQYF
TRBV5-1	.	TRBJ1-6	CASSLGTGALHF
TRBV7-2	many	TRBJ2-7	CASSRRGAYEQYF
TRBV29-1	.	TRBJ2-7	CSVLGPSGDPYEQYF
TRBV28	.	TRBJ2-1	CASSSLTGQFLQFF
TRBV6-1	.	TRBJ1-2	CASSEAPDRGGYTF
TRBV9	.	TRBJ1-2	CASSAQGALRYGYTF
TRBV6-5	once	TRBJ2-1	CASSPLAGANEQFF
TRBV27	.	TRBJ2-7	CASSPDRVHGYEQYF
TRBV23-1	.	TRBJ2-7	CASSHKEGNEQYF
TRBV20-1	.	TRBJ1-1	CSAAVVKAFF
TRBV4-3	.	TRBJ2-4	CASSRLPGQGEMEAKNIQYF
TRBV7-8	.	TRBJ2-7	CASSLNIGQEELYF